This T cell receptor beta chain was documented in a study of shared clonotypes between healthy human individuals. General observations from the study: An effect of sequencing depth on clonotype sharing among donors was expected. Clonotypes that were shared across a few donors made up around 4.6% of naive CD4 clonotypes.

Concerning this clone itself: No antigen is known for it.

The authors divided CD4+ cells into CD45RA+ naive and CD45RA-negative memory subsets. The assay was carried out at the deep level. Assay used: immunoSEQ multiplex PCR; TCRdb lists only in-frame clones, some missing. The sample includes fewer than 1.4 million clones, 78% of them seen just once. V shed 2 bases and J shed 5 bases, with 9 bases lying between them. The length of the CDR3 is 14 residues. Per the germline V gene, CDR1 is MNHNS and CDR2 is SASEGT. The sequencing input was memory CD4+ T cells from PBMCs. The subset: CD45RA-negative fraction. The receptor was derived from a man aged 18 to 30 in good health. Some clones in this sample may be carry-over from other donors' samples. This rearrangement joins TRBV6-1 to TRBJ2-2; D may be TRBD1 (6 bases). DNA for the CDR3: TGTGCCAGCAGTGAAAATCAGGGGACCGGGGAGCTGTTTTTT. Translating gives CASSENQGTGELFF.